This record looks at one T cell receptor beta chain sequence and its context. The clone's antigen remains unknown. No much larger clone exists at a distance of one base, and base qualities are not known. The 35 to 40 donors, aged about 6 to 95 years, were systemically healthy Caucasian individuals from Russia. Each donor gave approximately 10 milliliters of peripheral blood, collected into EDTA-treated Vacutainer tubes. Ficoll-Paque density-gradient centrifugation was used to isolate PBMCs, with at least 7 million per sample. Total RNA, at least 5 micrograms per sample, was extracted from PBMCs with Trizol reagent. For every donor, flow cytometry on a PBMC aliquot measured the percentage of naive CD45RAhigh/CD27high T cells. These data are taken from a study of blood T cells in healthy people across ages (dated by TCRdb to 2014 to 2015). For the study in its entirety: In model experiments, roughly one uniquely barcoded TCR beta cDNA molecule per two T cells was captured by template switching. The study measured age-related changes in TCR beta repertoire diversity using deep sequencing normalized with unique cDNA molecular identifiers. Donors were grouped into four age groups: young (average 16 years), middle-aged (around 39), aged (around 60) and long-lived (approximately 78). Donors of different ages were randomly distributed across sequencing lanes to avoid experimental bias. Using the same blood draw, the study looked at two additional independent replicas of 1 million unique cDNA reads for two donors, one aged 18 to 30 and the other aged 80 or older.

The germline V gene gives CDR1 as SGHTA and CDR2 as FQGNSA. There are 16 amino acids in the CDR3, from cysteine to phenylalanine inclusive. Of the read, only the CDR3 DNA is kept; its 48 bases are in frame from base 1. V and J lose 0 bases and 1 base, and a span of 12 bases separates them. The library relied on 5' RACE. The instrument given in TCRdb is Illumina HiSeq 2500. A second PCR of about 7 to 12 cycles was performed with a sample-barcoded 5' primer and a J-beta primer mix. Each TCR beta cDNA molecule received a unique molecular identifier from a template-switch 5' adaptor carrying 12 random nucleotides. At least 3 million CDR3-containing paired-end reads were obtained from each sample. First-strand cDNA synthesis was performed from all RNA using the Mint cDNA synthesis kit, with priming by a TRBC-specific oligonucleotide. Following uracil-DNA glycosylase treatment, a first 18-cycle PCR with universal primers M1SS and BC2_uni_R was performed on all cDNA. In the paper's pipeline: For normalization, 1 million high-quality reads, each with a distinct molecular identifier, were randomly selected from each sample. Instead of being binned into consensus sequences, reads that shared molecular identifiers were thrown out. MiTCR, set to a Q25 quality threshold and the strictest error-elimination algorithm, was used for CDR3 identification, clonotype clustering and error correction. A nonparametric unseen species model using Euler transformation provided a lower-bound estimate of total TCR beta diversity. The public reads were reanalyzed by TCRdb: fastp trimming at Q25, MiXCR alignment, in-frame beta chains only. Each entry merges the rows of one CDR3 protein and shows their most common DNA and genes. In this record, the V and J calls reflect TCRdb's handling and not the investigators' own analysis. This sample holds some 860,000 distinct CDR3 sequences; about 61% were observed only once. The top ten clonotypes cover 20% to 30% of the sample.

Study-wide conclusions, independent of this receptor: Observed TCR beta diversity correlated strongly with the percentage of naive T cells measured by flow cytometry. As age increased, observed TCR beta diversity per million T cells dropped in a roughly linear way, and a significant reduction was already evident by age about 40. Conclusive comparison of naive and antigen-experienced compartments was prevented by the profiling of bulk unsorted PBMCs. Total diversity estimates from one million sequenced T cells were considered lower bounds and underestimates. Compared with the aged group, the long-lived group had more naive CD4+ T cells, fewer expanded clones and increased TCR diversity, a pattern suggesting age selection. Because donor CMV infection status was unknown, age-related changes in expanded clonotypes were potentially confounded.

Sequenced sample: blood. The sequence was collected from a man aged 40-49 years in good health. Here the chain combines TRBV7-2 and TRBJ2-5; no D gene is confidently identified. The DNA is TGTGCCAGCAGCTTAGCGGGTTCGTCCGGCCAAGAGACCCAGTACTTC. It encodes CASSLAGSSGQETQYF.